This entry lists 2 T cell receptor beta chains sequenced from one sample in a study of cytomegalovirus exposure and HLA in healthy donors. Assay: immunoSEQ multiplex PCR; the TCRdb copy retains only in-frame clones and omits some. The table includes 140,000 or so clones, roughly 92% detected once. Input material: PBMCs. These receptors were collected from a man between 18 and 35 years old in good health and CMV-seronegative.

V and J are TRBV29-1 and TRBJ2-5, with TRBD1 matching 12 bases. Germline V CDR1 and CDR2: SQVTM, ANQGSEA. The trim removed 2 bases at V and 5 bases at J, leaving 24 bases unmatched. This CDR3 has 21 residues. CDR3 loop: CSVEPWFSEGWGTGGRETQYF. The CDR3 DNA reads as TGCAGCGTTGAACCATGGTTTTCAGAGGGCTGGGGGACAGGGGGCAGGGAGACCCAGTACTTC.

This clone was observed a single time. This chain uses TRBV27 with TRBJ2-1; D is undetermined. The CDR3 length is 12 residues. Trimming removed 8 bases from V and 4 bases from J, with 9 bases in between. Germline V gene lookup returns CDR1 MNHEY and CDR2 SMNVEV (reference sequence). This CDR3 is CASASSYNEQFF. The DNA of the CDR3 is TGTGCCAGCGCTAGTTCGTACAATGAGCAGTTCTTC.